This T cell receptor (beta chain) is drawn from a study of shared T cell receptors in the human thymus. Produced via immunoSEQ multiplex PCR; TCRdb's table is partial and in-frame only. The table includes 700,000 or so clones, 70% to 90% detected once. The CDR3 consists of 17 residues. Trimming cost V 4 bases and J 0 bases; bases outside gene matches: 6. Germline V gene sequence: CDR1 MGHRA, CDR2 YSYEKL. The sample holds a few counts of this clone. This sample was shared with a second study, whose subject was human thymus T cells. From that study: The donors were infants in Finland with congenital heart defects, otherwise immunologically healthy. From resections taken during corrective heart surgery, the thymus tissue was obtained. Both thymic and peripheral blood repertoires showed apparently biased V and J usage. Related research examined unrelated individuals and reported that their thymic repertoires overlapped highly.

The source of this sequence is a girl in the first two years of life with a congenital heart defect. The sequencing input was thymocytes. The chain links TRBV4-1 to TRBJ2-6; 7 bases agree with TRBD1. As DNA, the CDR3 is TGCGCCAGCAGCCGTCGGGACAGATGCTCTGGGGCCAACGTCCTGACTTTC. It yields the protein CASSRRDRCSGANVLTF.